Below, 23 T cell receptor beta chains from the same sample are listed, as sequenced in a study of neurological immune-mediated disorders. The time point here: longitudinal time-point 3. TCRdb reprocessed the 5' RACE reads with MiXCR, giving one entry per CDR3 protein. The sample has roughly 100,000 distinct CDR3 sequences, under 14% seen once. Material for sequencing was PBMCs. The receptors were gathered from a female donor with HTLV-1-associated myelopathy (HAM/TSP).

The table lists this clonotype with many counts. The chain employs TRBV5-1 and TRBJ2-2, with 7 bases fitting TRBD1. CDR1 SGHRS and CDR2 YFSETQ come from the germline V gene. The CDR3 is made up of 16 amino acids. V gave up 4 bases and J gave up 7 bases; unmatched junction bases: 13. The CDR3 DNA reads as TGCGCCAGCAGCCGTCGCCGGGACAGAGTCGGCGGGGAGCTGTTTTTT. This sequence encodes CASSRRRDRVGGELFF.

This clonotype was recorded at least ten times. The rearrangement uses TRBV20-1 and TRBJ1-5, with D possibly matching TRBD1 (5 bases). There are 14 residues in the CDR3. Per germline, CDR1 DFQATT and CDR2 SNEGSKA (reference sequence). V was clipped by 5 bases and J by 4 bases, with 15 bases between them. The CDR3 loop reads CSAPPGPVNQPQHF. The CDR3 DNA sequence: TGCAGTGCTCCCCCGGGACCCGTTAATCAGCCCCAGCATTTT.

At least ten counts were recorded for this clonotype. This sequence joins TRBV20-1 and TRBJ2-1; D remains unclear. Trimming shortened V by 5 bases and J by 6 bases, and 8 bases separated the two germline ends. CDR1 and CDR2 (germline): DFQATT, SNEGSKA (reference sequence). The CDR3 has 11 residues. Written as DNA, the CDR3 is TGCAGTGCTGGTTATCCCAATGAGCAGTTCTTC. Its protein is CSAGYPNEQFF.

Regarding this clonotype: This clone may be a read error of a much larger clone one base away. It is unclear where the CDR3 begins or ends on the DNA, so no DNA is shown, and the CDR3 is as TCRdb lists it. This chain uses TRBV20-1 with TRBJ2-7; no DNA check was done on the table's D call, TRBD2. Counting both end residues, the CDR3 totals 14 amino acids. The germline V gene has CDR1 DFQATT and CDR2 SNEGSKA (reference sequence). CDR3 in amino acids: CSARFAGGAYEPYF.

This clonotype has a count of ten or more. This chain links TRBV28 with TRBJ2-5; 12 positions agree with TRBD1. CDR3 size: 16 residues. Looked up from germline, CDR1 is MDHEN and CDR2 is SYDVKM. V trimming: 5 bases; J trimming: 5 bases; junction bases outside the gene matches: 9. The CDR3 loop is CASSTRDRGLEETQYF. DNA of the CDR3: TGTGCCAGCAGTACTAGGGACAGGGGGCTGGAGGAGACCCAGTACTTC.

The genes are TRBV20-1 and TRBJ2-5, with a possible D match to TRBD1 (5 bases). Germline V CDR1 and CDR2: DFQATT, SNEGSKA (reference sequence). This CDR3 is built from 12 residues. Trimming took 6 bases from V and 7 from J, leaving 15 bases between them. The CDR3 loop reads CSASDRIVTQYF. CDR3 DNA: TGCAGTGCCTCAGACAGAATAGTGACCCAGTACTTC.

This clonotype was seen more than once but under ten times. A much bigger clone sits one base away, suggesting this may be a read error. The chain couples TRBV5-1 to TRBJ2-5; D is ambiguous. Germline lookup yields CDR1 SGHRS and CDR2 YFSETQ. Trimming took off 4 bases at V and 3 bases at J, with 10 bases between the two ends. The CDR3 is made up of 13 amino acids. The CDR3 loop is CASSVVSKETQYF. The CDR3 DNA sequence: TGCGCCAGCAGCGTGGTTTCAAAAGAGACCCAGTACTTC.

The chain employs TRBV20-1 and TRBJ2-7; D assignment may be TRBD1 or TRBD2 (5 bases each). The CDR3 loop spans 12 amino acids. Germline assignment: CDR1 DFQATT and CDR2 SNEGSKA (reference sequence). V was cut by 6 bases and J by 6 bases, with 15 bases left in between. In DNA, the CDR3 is TGCAGTGCCTACAGGCCCGCGGGCGAGCAGTACTTC. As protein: CSAYRPAGEQYF.

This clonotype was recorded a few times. CDR3 bases: TGTGCCAGCAGCCCGAGGGATGGAAACACCATATATTTT. Residues: CASSPRDGNTIYF. The V and J genes are TRBV7-2 and TRBJ1-3; D gene uncertain. The CDR3 has 13 amino acids. V lost 5 bases, J lost 3 bases, and 8 bases lay in between. CDR1 is SGHTA, CDR2 FQGNSA, per germline.

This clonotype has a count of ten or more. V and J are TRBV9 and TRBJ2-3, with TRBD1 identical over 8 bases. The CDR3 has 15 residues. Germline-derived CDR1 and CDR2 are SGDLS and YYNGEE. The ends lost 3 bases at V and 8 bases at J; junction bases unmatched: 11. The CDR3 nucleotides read TGTGCCAGCAGCGATCAGGCGACCCAGGGGGCTACGCAGTATTTT. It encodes CASSDQATQGATQYF.

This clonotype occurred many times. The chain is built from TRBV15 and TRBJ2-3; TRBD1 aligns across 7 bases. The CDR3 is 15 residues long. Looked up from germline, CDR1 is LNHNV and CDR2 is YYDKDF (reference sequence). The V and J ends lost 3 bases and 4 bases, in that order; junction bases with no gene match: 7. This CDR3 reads CATSSRQGVADTQYF. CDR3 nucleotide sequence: TGTGCCACCAGCAGTCGGCAGGGGGTCGCAGATACGCAGTATTTT.

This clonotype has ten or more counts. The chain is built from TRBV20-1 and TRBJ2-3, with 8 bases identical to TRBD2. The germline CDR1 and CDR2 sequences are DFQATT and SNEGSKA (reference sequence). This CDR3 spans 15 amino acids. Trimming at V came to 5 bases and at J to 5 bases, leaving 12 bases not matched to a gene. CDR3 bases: TGCAGTGCTCCACCTCTGGCGGGGGGCAAAGATACGCAGTATTTT. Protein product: CSAPPLAGGKDTQYF.

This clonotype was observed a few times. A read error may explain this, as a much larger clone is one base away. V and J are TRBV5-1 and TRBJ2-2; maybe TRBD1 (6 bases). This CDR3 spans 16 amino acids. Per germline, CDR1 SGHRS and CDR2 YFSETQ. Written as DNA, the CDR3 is TGCGCCAACAGCCCCCAGGGGATCGTTGGGACCGGGGAGCTGTTTTTT. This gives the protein CANSPQGIVGTGELFF.

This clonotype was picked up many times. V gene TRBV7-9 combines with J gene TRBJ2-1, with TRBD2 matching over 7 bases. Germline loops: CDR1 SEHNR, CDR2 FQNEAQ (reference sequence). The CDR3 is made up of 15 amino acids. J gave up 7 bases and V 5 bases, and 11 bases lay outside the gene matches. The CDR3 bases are TGTGCCAGCAGCCCCCCCCAGCGGGGTAGGAATGAGCAGTTCTTC. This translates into CASSPPQRGRNEQFF.

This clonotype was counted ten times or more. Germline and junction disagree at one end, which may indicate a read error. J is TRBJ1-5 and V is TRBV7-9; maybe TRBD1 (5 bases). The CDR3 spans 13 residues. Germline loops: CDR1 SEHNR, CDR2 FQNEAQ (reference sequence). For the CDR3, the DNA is TGCGCCAGCAGCTTGGTGGGGGACCAGCCCCAGCATTTT. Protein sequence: CASSLVGDQPQHF.

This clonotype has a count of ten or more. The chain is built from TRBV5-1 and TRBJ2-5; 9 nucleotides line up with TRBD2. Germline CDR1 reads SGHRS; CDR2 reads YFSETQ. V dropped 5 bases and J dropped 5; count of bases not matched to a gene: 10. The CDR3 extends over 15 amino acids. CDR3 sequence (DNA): TGCGCCAGCAGTAGCGGGGGATCGGCAAGGGAGACCCAGTACTTC. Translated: CASSSGGSARETQYF.

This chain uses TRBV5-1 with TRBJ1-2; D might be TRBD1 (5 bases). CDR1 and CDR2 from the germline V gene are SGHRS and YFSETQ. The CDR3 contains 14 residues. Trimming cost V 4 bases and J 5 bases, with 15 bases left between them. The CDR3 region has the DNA TGCGCCAGCAGCCCGGCGGGGGGAGGATATGGCTACACCTTC. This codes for CASSPAGGGYGYTF.

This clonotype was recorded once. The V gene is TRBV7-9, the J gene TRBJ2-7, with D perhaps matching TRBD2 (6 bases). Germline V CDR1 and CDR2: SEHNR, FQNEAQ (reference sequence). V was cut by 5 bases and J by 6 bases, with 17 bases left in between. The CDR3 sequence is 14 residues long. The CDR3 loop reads CASSPRWGVTEQYF. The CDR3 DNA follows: TGTGCCAGCAGCCCGCGCTGGGGGGTCACCGAGCAGTACTTC.

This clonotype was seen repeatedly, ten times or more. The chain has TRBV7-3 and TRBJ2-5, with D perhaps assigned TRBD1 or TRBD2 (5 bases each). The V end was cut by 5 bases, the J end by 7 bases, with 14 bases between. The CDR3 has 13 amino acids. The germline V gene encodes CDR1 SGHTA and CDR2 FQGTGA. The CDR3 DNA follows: TGTGCCAGCAGCCAGGACTCCAGGGCGACCCAGTACTTC. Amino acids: CASSQDSRATQYF.

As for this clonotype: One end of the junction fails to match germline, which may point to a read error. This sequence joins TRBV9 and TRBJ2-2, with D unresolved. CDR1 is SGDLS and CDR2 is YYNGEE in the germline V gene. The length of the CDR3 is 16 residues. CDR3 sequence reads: CASSVEQFANTRELFF. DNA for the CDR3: TGTGCCAGCAGCGTAGAACAGTTCGCGAACACCAGGGAGCTGTTTTTT. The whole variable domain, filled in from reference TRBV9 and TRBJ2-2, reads DSGVTQTPKHLITATGQRVTLRCSPRSGDLSVYWYQQSLDQGLQFLIQYYNGEERAKGNILERFSAQQFPDLHSELNLSSLELGDSALYFCASSVEQFANTRELFFGEGSRLTVL.

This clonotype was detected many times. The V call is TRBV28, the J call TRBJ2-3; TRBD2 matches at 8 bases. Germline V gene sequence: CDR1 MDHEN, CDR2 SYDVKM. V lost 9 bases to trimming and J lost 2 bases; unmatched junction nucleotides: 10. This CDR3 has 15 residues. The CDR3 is CASLRAGGFTDTQYF. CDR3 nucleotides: TGTGCCAGTTTGCGTGCGGGGGGATTCACAGATACGCAGTATTTT.

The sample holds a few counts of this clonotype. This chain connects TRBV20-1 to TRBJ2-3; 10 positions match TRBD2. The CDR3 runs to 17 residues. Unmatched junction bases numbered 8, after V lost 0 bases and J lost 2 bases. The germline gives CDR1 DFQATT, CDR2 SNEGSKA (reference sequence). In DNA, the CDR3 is TGCAGTGCTAGAGAGGCTAGCGGGGGACCACTCACAGATACGCAGTATTTT. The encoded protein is CSAREASGGPLTDTQYF.

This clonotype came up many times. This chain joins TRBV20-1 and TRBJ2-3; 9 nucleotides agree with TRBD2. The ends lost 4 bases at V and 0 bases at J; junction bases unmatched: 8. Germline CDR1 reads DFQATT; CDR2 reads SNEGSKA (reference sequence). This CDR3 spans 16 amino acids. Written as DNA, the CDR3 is TGCAGTGCTACCCCGGGACTAGCAGCTAGCACAGATACGCAGTATTTT. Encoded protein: CSATPGLAASTDTQYF.